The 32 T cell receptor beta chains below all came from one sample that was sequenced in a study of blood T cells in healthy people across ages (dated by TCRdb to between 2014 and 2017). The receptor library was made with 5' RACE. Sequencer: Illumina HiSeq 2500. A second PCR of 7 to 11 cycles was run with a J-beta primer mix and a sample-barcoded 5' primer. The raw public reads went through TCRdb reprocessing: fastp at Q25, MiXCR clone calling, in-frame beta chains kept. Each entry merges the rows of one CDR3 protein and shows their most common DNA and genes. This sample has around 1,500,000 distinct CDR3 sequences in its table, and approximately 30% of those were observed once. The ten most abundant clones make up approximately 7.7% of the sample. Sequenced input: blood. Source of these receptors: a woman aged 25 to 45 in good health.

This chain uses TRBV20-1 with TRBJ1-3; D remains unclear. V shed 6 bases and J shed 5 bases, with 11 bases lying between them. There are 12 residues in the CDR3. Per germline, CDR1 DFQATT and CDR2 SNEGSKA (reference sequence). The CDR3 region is CSAPNERNTIYF. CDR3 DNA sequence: TGCAGTGCACCCAATGAGAGAAACACCATATATTTT.

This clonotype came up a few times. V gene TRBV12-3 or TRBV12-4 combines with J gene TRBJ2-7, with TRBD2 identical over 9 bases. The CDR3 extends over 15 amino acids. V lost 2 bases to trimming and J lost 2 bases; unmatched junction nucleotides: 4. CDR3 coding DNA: TGTGCCAGCAGTTTAAGTAGCGGGAGCCCCTACGAGCAGTACTTC. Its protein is CASSLSSGSPYEQYF.

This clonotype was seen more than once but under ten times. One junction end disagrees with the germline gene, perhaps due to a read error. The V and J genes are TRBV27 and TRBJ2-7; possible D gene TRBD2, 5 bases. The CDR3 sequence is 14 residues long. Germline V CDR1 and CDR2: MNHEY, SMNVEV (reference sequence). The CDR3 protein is CANSLYPGTYEQYF. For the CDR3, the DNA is TGTGCCAACAGTTTATATCCGGGAACCTACGAGCAGTACTTC.

CDR3 protein: CASSYSQGSDGYTF. The CDR3 DNA follows: TGTGCCAGCAGTTACTCGCAGGGATCGGATGGCTACACCTTC. This chain uses TRBV6-5 with TRBJ1-2, with D perhaps TRBD1 (5 bases). V lost 0 bases and J lost 6, with 11 bases in between. CDR1 and CDR2 from the germline V gene are MNHEY and SVGAGI. CDR3 length: 14 amino acids.

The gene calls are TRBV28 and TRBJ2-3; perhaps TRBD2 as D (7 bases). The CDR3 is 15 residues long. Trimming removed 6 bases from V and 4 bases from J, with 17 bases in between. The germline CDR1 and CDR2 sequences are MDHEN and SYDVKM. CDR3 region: CASSHKGGAADTQYF. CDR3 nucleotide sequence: TGTGCCAGCAGCCATAAGGGGGGGGCGGCAGATACGCAGTATTTT.

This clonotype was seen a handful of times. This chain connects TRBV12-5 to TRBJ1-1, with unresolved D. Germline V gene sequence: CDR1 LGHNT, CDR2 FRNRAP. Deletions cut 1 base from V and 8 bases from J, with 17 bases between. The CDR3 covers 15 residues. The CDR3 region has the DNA TGTGCTAGTGGTTTGGCGCTCCAGGTAACTCTCGAAGCTTTCTTT. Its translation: CASGLALQVTLEAFF.

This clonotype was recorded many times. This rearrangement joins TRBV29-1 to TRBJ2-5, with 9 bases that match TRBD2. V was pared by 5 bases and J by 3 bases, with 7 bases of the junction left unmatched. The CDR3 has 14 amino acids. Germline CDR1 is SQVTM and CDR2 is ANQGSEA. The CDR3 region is CSVRASGAKETQYF. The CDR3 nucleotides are TGCAGCGTTCGAGCTAGCGGGGCCAAAGAGACCCAGTACTTC.

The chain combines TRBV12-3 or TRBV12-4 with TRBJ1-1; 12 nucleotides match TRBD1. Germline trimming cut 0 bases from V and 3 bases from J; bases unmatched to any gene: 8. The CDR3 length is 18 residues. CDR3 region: CASSLATIRDRGHTEAFF. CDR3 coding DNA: TGTGCCAGCAGTTTAGCGACAATCCGGGACAGGGGGCACACTGAAGCTTTCTTT.

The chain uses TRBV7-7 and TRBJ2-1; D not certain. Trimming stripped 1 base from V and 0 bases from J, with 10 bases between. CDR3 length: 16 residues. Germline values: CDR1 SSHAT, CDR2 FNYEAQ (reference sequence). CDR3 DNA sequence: TGTGCCAGCAGCTTAGGTGACACCCGCTCCTACAATGAGCAGTTCTTC. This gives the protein CASSLGDTRSYNEQFF.

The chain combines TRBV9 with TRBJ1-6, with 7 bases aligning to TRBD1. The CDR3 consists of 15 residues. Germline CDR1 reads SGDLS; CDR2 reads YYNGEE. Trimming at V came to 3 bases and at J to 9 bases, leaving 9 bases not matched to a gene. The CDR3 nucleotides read TGTGCCAGCAGCGGACCCGGGACAGAGAGTTCACCCCTCCACTTT. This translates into CASSGPGTESSPLHF.

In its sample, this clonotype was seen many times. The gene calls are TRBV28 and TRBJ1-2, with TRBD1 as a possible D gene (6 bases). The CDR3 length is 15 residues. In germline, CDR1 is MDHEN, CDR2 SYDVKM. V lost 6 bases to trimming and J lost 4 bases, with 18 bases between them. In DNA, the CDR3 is TGTGCCAGCAGCCATATTACGGACAGCTTCTATGGCTACACCTTC. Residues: CASSHITDSFYGYTF.

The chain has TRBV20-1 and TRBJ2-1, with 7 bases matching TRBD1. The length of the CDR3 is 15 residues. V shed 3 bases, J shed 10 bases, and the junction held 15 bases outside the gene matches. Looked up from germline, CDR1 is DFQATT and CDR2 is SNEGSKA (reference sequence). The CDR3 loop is CSARMGTVLRGEQFF. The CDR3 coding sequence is TGCAGTGCTAGGATGGGGACAGTCCTGCGCGGGGAGCAGTTCTTC.

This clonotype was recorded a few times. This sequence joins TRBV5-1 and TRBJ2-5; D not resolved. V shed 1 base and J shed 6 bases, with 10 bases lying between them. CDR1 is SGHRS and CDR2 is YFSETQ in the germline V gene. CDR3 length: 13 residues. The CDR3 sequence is CASSLIFEKTQYF. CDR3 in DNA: TGCGCCAGCAGCTTGATTTTTGAAAAGACCCAGTACTTC.

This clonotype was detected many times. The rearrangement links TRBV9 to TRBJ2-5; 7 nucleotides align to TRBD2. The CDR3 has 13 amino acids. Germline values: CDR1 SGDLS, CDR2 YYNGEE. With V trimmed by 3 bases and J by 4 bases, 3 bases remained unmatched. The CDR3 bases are TGTGCCAGCAGCGAAGCGGGGACAGAGACCCAGTACTTC. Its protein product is CASSEAGTETQYF. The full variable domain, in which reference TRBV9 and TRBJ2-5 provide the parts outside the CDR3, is DSGVTQTPKHLITATGQRVTLRCSPRSGDLSVYWYQQSLDQGLQFLIQYYNGEERAKGNILERFSAQQFPDLHSELNLSSLELGDSALYFCASSEAGTETQYFGPGTRLLVL.

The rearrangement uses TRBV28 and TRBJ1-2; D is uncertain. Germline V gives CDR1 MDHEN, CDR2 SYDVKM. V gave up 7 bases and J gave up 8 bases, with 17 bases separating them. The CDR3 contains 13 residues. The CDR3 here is CASTGPRLSGYTF. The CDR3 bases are TGTGCCAGCACGGGCCCCCGTTTGAGCGGCTACACCTTC.

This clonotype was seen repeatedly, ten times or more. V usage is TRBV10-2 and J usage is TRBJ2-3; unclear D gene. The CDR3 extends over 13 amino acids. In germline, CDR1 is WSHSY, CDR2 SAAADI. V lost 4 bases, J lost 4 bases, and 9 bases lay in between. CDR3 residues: CASSGSYADTQYF. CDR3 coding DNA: TGCGCCAGCAGTGGTTCGTATGCAGATACGCAGTATTTT.

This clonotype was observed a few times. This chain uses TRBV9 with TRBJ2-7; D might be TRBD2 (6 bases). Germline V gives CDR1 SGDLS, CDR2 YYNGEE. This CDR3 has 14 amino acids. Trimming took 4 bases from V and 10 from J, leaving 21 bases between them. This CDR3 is CASSPGTSTPYQYF. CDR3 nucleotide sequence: TGTGCCAGCAGCCCAGGGACTTCCACACCTTACCAGTACTTC.

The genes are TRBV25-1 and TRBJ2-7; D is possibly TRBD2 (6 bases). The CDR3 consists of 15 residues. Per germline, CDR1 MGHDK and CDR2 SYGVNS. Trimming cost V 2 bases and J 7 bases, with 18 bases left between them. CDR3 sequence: CASSETAGRAREQYF. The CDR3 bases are TGTGCCAGCAGTGAAACGGCGGGAAGGGCGCGGGAGCAGTACTTC.

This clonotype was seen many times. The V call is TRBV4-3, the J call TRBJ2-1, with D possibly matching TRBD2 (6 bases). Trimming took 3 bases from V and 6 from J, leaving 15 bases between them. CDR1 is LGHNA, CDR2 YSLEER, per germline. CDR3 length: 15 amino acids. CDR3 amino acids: CASSHTSRSSNEQFF. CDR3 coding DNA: TGCGCCAGCAGCCACACTAGCCGGAGCTCCAATGAGCAGTTCTTC.

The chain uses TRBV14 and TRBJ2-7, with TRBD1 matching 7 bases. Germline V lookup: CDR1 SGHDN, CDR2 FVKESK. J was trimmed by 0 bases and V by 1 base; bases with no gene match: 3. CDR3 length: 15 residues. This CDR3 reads CASSQGTGHSYEQYF. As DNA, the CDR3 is TGTGCCAGCAGCCAAGGGACAGGACACTCCTACGAGCAGTACTTC.

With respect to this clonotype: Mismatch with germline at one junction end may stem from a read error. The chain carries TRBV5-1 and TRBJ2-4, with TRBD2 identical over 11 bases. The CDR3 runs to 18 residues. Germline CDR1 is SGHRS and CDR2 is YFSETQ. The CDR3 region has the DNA TGCGCCAACAGCTACATAGCGGGGGGGACCTTAGCCAAAAACATTCAGTACTTC. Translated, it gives CANSYIAGGTLAKNIQYF.

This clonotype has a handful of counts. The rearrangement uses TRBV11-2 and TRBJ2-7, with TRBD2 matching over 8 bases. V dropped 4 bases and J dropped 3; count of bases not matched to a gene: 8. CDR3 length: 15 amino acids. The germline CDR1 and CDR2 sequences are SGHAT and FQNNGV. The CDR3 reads CASSWGGGSLYEQYF. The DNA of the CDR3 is TGTGCCAGCAGCTGGGGCGGGGGGTCCCTCTACGAGCAGTACTTC.

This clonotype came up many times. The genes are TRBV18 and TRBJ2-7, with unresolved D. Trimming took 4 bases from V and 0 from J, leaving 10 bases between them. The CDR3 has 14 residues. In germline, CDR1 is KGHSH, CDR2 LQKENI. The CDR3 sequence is CASSLTASSYEQYF. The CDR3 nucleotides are TGTGCCAGCTCACTCACAGCGAGCTCCTACGAGCAGTACTTC. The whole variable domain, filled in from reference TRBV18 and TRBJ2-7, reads NAGVMQNPRHLVRRRGQEARLRCSPMKGHSHVYWYRQLPEEGLKFMVYLQKENIIDESGMPKERFSAEFPKEGPSILRIQQVVRGDSAAYFCASSLTASSYEQYFGPGTRLTVT.

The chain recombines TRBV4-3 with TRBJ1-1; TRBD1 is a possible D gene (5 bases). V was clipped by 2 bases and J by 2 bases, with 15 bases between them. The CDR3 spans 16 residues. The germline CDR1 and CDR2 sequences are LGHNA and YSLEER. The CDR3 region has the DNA TGCGCCAGCAGCCAAAAATCCGGGACCGGAAACACTGAAGCTTTCTTT. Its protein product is CASSQKSGTGNTEAFF.

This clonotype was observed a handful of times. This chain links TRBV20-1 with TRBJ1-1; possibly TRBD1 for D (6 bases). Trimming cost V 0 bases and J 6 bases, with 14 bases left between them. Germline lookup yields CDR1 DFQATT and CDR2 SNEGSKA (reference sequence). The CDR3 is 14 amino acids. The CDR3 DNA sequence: TGCAGTGCTAGAGATCGGGGGGCTGTGGCTGAAGCTTTCTTT. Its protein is CSARDRGAVAEAFF.

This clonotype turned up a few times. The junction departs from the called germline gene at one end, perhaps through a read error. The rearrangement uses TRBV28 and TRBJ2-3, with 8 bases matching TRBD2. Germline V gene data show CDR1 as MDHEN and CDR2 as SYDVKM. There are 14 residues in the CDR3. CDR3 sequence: CASILAGSTDTQYF. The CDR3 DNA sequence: TGTGCCAGCATTTTAGCGGGGAGCACAGATACGCAGTATTTT.

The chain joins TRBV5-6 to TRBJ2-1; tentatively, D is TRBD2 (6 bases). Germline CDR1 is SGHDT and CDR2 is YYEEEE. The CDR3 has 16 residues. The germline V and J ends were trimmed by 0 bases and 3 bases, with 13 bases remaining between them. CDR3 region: CASSLVLADFYNEQFF. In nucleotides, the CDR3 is TGTGCCAGCAGCTTGGTACTAGCTGACTTCTACAATGAGCAGTTCTTC.

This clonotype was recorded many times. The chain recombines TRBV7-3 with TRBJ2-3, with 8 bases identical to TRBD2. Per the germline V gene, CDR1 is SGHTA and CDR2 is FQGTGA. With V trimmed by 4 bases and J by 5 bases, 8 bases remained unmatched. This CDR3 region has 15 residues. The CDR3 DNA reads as TGTGCCAGCAGCTCACGGGGGGGCGTAGGAGATACGCAGTATTTT. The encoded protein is CASSSRGGVGDTQYF.

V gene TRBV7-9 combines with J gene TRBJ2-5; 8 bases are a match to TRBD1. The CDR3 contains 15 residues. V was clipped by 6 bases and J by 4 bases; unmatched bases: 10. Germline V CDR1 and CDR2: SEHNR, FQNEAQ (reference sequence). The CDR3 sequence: CASRSGPRGRETQYF. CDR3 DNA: TGTGCCAGCAGATCTGGACCCAGGGGGCGAGAGACCCAGTACTTC.

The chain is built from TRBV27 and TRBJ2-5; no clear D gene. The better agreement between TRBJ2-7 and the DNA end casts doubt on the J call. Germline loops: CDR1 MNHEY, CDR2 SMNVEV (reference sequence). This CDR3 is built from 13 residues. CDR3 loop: CASSARNVAEQYF. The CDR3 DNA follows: TGTGCCAGCTCCGCCCGTAACGTTGCCGAGCAGTACTTC.

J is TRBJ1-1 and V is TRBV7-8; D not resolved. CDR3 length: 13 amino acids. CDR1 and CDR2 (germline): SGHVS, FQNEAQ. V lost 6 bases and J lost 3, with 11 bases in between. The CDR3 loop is CASSASRDTEAFF. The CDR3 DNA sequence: TGTGCCAGCAGTGCTTCTCGGGACACTGAAGCTTTCTTT.

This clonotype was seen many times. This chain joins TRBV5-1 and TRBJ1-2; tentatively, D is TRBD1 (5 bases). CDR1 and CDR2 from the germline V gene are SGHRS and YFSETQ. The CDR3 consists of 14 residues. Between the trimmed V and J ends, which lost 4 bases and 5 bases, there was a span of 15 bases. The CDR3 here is CASSPQEGIYGYTF. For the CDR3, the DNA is TGCGCCAGCAGCCCACAGGAGGGGATATATGGCTACACCTTC.